This T cell receptor beta chain was sequenced in a study of control samples from healthy donors and cancer patients. This table comes from immunoSEQ multiplex PCR, and its TCRdb copy is limited to in-frame clones, with some not included. The sample holds some 120,000 clones, 93% seen once. This CDR3 is built from 15 residues. Trimming removed 2 bases at V and 0 bases at J, with 5 bases between. Germline assignment: CDR1 LGHDT and CDR2 YNNKEL (reference sequence). This chain uses TRBV3-1 (or the pseudogene TRBV3-2) with TRBJ2-6, with D uncertain. The TCR comes from a man aged 25 to 40 in good health. The sequenced sample consisted of blood. The CDR3 spells CASSQRRSGANVLTF. The CDR3 nucleotides are TGTGCCAGCAGCCAAAGGCGCTCTGGGGCCAACGTCCTGACTTTC.